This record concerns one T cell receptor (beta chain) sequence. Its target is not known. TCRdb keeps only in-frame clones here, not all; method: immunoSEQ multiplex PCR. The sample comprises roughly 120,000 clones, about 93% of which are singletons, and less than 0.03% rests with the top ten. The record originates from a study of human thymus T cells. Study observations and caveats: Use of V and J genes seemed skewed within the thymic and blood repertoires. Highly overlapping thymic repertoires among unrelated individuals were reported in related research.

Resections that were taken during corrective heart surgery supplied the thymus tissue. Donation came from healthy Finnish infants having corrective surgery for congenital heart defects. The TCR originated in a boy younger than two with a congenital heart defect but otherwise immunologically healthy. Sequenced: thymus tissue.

CDR3 DNA: TGTGCCAGCAGCTCGAGGGGGGATAGCGGGACCGGATTTGATACGCAGTATTTT. Translated: CASSSRGDSGTGFDTQYF. The genes are TRBV7-2 and TRBJ2-3; TRBD2 matches 8 bases. The CDR3 has 18 amino acids. Losses at the gene ends were 4 bases for V and 6 bases for J; bases not matched to a gene: 18. Looked up from germline, CDR1 is SGHTA and CDR2 is FQGNSA.